This T cell receptor (beta chain) was profiled in a study of blood T cells in healthy people across ages. Study observations and caveats: Possibly confounding the expanded clonotype changes was the fact that donor CMV status was unknown.

In its sample, this clonotype was seen many times. The antigen is not known. The CDR3 runs to 13 residues. Trimming removed 2 bases at V and 8 bases at J, with 11 bases between. Germline-derived CDR1 and CDR2 are LGHDT and YNNKEL (reference sequence). A second PCR, run for about 7 to 11 cycles, used a sample-barcoded 5' primer plus a J-beta primer mix. Each TCR beta cDNA got a 12-nucleotide random molecular identifier. TCRdb passed the 5' RACE reads through MiXCR, listing each CDR3 protein once. The sample carries roughly 800,000 distinct CDR3 sequences, roughly 64% recorded once. Donor samples were obtained from healthy Caucasian individuals from Russia, aged 6 to 90.

Sequenced material: blood. The source is a man aged 25-40 years in good health. The V call is TRBV3-1, the J call TRBJ2-3; D remains ambiguous. This CDR3 reads CASSQKGDRTQYF. The CDR3 bases are TGTGCCAGCAGCCAAAAGGGCGATCGTACGCAGTATTTT.